A single sample gave rise to the 5 T cell receptor beta chains below, sequenced in a study of CD8+CD57+ T cells in acquired aplastic anemia. Genomic DNA constituted the template upon which TCR beta VDJ and CDR3 profiling was performed. TCRdb reanalysed the reads using MiXCR and keeps one entry per CDR3 protein. The sample carries about 200,000 distinct CDR3 sequences, 34% recorded once. Sequencing used sorted CD4+, CD8+, or CD8+CD57+ T cells (not recorded which) from PBMCs. The receptors were gathered from a human donor in good health, serving as a control.

This clonotype was counted between two and nine times. The chain is built from TRBV6-5 and TRBJ1-2; D unclear. Trimming left V 0 bases short and J 1 base short, with 12 bases between. This CDR3 region has 16 residues. CDR1 is MNHEY and CDR2 is SVGAGI in the germline V gene. The CDR3 DNA follows: TGTGCCAGCAGTTACTCGTCAGGACTCATTAACTATGGCTACACCTTC. This sequence encodes CASSYSSGLINYGYTF.

V is TRBV7-2 and J is TRBJ1-6; weak D call: TRBD1 (6 bases). Between the trimmed V and J ends, which lost 8 bases and 5 bases, there was a span of 13 bases. Germline values: CDR1 SGHTA, CDR2 FQGNSA. The CDR3 contains 14 residues. CDR3 in DNA: TGTGCCAGCGGCCAAAGGGGGAATAATTCACCCCTCCACTTT. As protein: CASGQRGNNSPLHF.

Many counts were recorded for this clonotype. This sequence joins TRBV19 and TRBJ2-7; 10 nucleotides line up with TRBD1. Germline V lookup: CDR1 LNHDA, CDR2 SQIVND (reference sequence). The CDR3 sequence is 15 residues long. Losses at the gene ends were 9 bases for V and 5 bases for J; bases not matched to a gene: 13. The CDR3 spells CASSYRDRGTHEQYF. In DNA, the CDR3 is TGTGCCAGCTCCTATCGGGACAGGGGTACCCACGAGCAGTACTTC.

This sequence joins TRBV3-1 and TRBJ2-1; TRBD2 aligns across 7 bases. Germline values: CDR1 LGHDT, CDR2 YNNKEL (reference sequence). The CDR3 has 13 residues. Trimming at V came to 6 bases and at J to 9 bases, leaving 8 bases not matched to a gene. CDR3 sequence: CASSRSREGEQFF. As DNA, the CDR3 is TGTGCCAGCAGTCGGTCCAGGGAGGGTGAGCAGTTCTTC.

This chain links TRBV15 with TRBJ2-3; no clear D gene. Trimming removed 1 base at V and 0 bases at J, with 8 bases between. Germline V lookup: CDR1 LNHNV, CDR2 YYDKDF (reference sequence). This CDR3 region has 15 residues. CDR3 in DNA: TGTGCCACCAGCAGAGTCGCGAGCAGCACAGATACGCAGTATTTT. Protein sequence: CATSRVASSTDTQYF.